The sequence of this T cell receptor beta chain was determined in a study of blood T cell repertoires in COVID-19. Turning to the study itself: COVID-19 samples collected from the United States, Italy and Spain covered acute and convalescent phases. The cDNA or gDNA used as material had been derived from T cells, B-cell-depleted T cells, or PBMCs.

One Seattle source followed patients from active infection through their disease course. Trimming cost V 4 bases and J 0 bases; bases outside gene matches: 3. Germline lookup yields CDR1 SGDLS and CDR2 YYNGEE. This CDR3 contains 15 residues. Assay used: immunoSEQ multiplex PCR; TCRdb lists only in-frame clones, some missing. The sample lists roughly 100,000 clones, 76% occurring once. This chain links TRBV9 with TRBJ1-3; 8 positions agree with TRBD1. Sequencing was carried out using peripheral blood. The receptor was isolated from an elderly man with COVID-19, enrolled during active disease. Here the CDR3 DNA reads TGTGCCAGCAGCCAGGGGGCAGACTCTGGAAACACCATATATTTT. The encoded protein is CASSQGADSGNTIYF.